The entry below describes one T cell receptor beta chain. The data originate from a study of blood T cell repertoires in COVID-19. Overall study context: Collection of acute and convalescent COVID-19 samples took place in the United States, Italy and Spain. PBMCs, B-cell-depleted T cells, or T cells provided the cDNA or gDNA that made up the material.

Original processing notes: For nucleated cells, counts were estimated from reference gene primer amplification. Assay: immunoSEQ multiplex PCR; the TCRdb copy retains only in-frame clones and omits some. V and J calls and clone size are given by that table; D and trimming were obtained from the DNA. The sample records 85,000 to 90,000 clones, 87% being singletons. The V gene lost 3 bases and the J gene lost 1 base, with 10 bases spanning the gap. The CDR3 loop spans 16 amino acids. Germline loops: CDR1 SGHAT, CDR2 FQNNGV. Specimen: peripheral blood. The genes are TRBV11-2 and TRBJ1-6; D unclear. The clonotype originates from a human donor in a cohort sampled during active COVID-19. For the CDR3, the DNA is TGTGCCAGCAGCTTTTACAGTCTGTCCTATAATTCACCCCTCCACTTT. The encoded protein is CASSFYSLSYNSPLHF.